The clone carrying this TCR beta chain was recorded at least ten times. MiXCR, run by TCRdb on the 5' RACE reads, gives a single entry per CDR3 protein. The table lists tens of thousands of distinct CDR3 sequences, roughly 4.5% of them singletons, with about 5.5% in the top ten. After removal of 5 bases from V and 5 bases from J, the junction contained 9 bases not matched to a gene. This CDR3 has 16 amino acids. This sample is part of a study of early T cells in non-severe SARS-CoV-2 infection. This receptor was identified in an adult who was a healthcare worker with PCR-confirmed SARS-CoV-2 infection or an uninfected control (not recorded which). V gene TRBV12-3 or TRBV12-4 combines with J gene TRBJ2-4; 10 bases line up with TRBD2. The sample consisted of whole blood. Here the CDR3 DNA reads TGTGCCAGCAGTAAAGCCGGGACTAGCGTCCAAAACATTCAGTACTTC. It translates to CASSKAGTSVQNIQYF.